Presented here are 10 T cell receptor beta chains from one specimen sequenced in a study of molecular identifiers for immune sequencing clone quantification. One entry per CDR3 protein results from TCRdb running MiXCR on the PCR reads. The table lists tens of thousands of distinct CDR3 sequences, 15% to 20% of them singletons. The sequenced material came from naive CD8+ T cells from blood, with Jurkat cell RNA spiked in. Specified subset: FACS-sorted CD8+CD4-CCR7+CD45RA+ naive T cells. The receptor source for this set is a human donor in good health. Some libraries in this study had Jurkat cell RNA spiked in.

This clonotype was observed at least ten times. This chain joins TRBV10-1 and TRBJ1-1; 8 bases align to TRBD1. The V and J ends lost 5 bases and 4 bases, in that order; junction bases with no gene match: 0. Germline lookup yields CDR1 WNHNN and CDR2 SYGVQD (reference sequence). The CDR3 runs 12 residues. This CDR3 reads CASSQGATEAFF. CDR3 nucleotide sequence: TGCGCCAGCAGTCAGGGGGCCACTGAAGCTTTCTTT.

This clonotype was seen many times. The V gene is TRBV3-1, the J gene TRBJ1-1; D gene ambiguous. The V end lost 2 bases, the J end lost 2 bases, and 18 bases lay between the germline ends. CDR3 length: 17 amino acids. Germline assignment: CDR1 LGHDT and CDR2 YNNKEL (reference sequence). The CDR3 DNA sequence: TGTGCCAGCAGCCAACCGGGAACACGAGTAGTAAACACTGAAGCTTTCTTT. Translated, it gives CASSQPGTRVVNTEAFF. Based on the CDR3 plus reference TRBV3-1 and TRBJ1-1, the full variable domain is DTAVSQTPKYLVTQMGNDKSIKCEQNLGHDTMYWYKQDSKKFLKIMFSYNNKELIINETVPNRFSPKSPDKAHLNLHINSLELGDSAVYFCASSQPGTRVVNTEAFFGQGTRLTVV.

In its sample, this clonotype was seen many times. CDR3 coding DNA: TGCGCCAGCAGCCTGAGAAGGGATCAGCCCCAGCATTTT. It yields the protein CASSLRRDQPQHF. This sequence joins TRBV4-1 and TRBJ1-5; no clear D gene. Deletions cut 4 bases from V and 5 bases from J, with 9 bases between. Germline V gene data show CDR1 as MGHRA and CDR2 as YSYEKL. The CDR3 length is 13 residues.

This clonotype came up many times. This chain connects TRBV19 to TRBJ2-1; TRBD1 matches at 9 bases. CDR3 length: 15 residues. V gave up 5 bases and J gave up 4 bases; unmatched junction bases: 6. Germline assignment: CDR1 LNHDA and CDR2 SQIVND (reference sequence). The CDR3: CASSPWDRDYNEQFF. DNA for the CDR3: TGTGCCAGTAGTCCCTGGGACAGGGATTACAATGAGCAGTTCTTC.

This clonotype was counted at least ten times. The chain's CDR3 is CASSPDGDYEQYF. The CDR3 nucleotides read TGTGCCAGCAGCCCGGATGGTGACTACGAGCAGTACTTC. This sequence joins TRBV5-4 and TRBJ2-7; D unclear. The CDR3 extends over 13 amino acids. Trimming pared 4 bases from V and 3 bases from J, leaving 11 bases between. From germline, CDR1 is SGHNT and CDR2 YYREEE (reference sequence).

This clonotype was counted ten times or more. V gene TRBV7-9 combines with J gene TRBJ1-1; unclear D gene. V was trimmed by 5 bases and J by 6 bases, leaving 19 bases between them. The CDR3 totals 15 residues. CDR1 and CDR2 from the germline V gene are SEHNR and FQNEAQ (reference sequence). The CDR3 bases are TGTGCCAGCAGCCATACCGGGGAAAGAGGACCTGAAGCTTTCTTT. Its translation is CASSHTGERGPEAFF.

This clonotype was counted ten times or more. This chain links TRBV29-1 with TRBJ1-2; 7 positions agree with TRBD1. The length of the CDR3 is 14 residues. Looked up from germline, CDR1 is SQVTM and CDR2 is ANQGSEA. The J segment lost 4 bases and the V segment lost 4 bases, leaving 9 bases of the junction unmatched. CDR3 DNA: TGCAGCGTTGGTCCAGGGGGTTTTGGCTATGGCTACACCTTC. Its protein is CSVGPGGFGYGYTF.

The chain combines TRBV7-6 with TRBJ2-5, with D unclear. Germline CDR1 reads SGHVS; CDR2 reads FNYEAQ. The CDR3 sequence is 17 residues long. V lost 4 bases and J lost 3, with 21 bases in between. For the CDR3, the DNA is TGTGCCAGCAGCTCAGCGCGGAATAGATTGGTTAAAGAGACCCAGTACTTC. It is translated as CASSSARNRLVKETQYF.

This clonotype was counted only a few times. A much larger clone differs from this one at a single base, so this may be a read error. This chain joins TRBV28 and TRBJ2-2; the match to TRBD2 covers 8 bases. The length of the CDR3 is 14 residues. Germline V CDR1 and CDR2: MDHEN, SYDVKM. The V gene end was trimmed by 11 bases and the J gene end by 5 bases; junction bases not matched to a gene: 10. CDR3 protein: CAGNSGSWTGELFF. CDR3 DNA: TGTGCCGGCAACAGCGGGAGTTGGACCGGGGAGCTGTTTTTT.

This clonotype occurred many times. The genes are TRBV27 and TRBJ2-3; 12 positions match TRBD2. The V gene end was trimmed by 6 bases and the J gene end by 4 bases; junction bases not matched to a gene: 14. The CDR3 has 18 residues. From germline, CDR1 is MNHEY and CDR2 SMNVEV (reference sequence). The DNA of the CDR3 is TGTGCCAGCAGCCGATTATGGCCCGGACTAGCGGGACCAGATACGCAGTATTTT. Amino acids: CASSRLWPGLAGPDTQYF.